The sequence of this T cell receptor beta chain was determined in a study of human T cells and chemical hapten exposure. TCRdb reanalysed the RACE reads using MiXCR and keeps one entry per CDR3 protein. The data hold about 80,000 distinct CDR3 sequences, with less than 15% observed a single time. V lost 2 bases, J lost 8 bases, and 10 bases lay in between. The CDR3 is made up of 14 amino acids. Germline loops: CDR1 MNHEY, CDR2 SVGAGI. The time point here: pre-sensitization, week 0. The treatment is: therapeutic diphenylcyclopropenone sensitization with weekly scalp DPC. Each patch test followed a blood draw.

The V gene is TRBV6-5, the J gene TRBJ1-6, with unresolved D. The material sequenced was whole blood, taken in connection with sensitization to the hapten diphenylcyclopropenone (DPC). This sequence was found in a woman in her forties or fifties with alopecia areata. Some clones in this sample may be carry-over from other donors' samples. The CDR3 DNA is TGTGCCAGCAGTTACAGGGAACGGGATTCACCCCTCCACTTT. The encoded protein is CASSYRERDSPLHF.